The clone carrying this T cell receptor beta chain was recorded many times. Its antigen is currently unknown. This entry belongs to a study of Graves' ophthalmopathy and Graves' hyperthyroidism. RNA transcripts served as template for amplifying TCR beta CDR3 sequences. Amplification began with first-round RT-PCR using HTBI primers, then second-round multiplex PCR was performed. TCRdb re-analysed the multiplex PCR reads in MiXCR, keeping a single row per CDR3 protein. The sample consists of about 340,000 distinct CDR3 sequences, roughly 15% of them appearing once. General study findings and limits: Detection in blood was also observed for most expanded thyroid clonotypes above 0.001 frequency.

This CDR3 contains 16 residues. V was cut by 0 bases and J by 0 bases, with 15 bases left in between. Germline V gene lookup returns CDR1 DFQATT and CDR2 SNEGSKA (reference sequence). Exclusion criteria comprised other autoimmune diseases, uncontrolled infections, pregnancy or lactation in patients. Out of about 10 ml of fresh peripheral blood, PBMCs were obtained. The specimen sequenced was peripheral blood. This sequence was found in an adult man with Graves' ophthalmopathy. J is TRBJ2-7 and V is TRBV20-1; TRBD1 might be the D (6 bases). CDR3 sequence reads: CSARDLRTESSYEQYF. The DNA for the CDR3 is TGCAGTGCTAGAGACCTCCGGACAGAGAGCTCCTACGAGCAGTACTTC.